Given below is one TCR beta chain in context. The target antigen is unknown. These data are taken from a study of cytomegalovirus exposure and HLA in healthy donors. The overall study: In a previous analysis, around 120 million unique TCR beta sequences were found from about 179 million T cells. Overall study results and limits: When a later analysis compared HLA-associated TCR beta chains with equally common others, the HLA-associated chains turned out to be more clonally expanded and to have lower generation probabilities. Many donors shared some public TCRs, even though most TCR sequences were rare.

This CDR3 region has 13 residues. V lost 4 bases to trimming and J lost 5 bases, with 11 bases between them. The germline V gene has CDR1 LGHNA and CDR2 YSLEER. The PCR used 60 Vbeta and 13 Jbeta primers. Method: immunoSEQ multiplex PCR; TCRdb's copy keeps in-frame clones and lacks some. The repertoire includes 140,000 or so clones, approximately 84% of them detected once, and around 8.8% sits in the top ten. The sequence derives from a woman aged 55-69 years in good health and CMV-seropositive. Sequenced: PBMCs. This chain uses TRBV4-3 with TRBJ2-5; D call uncertain. CDR3 region: CASSLAEWETQYF. CDR3 in DNA: TGCGCCAGCAGCCTGGCGGAGTGGGAGACCCAGTACTTC.